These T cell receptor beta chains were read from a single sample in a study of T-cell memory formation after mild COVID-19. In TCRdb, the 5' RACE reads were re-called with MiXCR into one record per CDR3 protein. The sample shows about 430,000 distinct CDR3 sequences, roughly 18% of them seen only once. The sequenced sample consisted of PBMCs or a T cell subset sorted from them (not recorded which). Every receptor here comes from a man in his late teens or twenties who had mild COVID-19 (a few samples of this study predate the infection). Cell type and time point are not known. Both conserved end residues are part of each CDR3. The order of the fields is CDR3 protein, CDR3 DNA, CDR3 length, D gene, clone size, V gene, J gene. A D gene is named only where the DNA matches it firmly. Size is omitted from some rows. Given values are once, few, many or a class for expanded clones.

CDR3: CSATTGLGTGELFF
DNA: TGCAGTGCTACGACAGGGTTGGGCACCGGGGAGCTGTTTTTT
length: 14
D: TRBD1
size: NA
V: TRBV20-1
J: TRBJ2-2

CDR3: CASSSSAALGELFF
DNA: TGCGCCAGCAGCTCCAGCGCAGCCCTTGGGGAGCTGTTTTTT
length: 14
D: NA
size: NA
V: TRBV5-1
J: TRBJ2-2

CDR3: CASSAKTDRGTTSNQPQHF
DNA: TGTGCCAGCAGTGCCAAAACTGACAGGGGAACGACTAGCAATCAGCCCCAGCATTTT
length: 19
D: TRBD1
size: NA
V: TRBV6-1
J: TRBJ1-5

CDR3: CASSLVTSPGEQFF
DNA: TGTGCCAGCAGCTTGGTGACTTCCCCGGGTGAGCAGTTCTTC
length: 14
D: NA
size: NA
V: TRBV5-4
J: TRBJ2-1

CDR3: CASSPRRTRDGETQYF
DNA: TGTGCCAGCAGCCCGAGGAGGACTAGGGATGGGGAGACCCAGTACTTC
length: 16
D: TRBD2
size: many
V: TRBV9
J: TRBJ2-5

CDR3: CASSFVGTSGNTIYF
DNA: TGTGCCAGCAGCTTTGTGGGCACCTCTGGAAACACCATATATTTT
length: 15
D: NA
size: few
V: TRBV7-9
J: TRBJ1-3

CDR3: CASSVEQGASGELFF
DNA: TGTGCCAGCAGCGTAGAACAGGGGGCTTCCGGGGAGCTGTTTTTT
length: 15
D: TRBD1
size: few
V: TRBV9
J: TRBJ2-2

CDR3: CAIYRVGGTNTGELFF
DNA: TGTGCCATCTACCGAGTCGGGGGCACGAACACCGGGGAGCTGTTTTTT
length: 16
D: NA
size: NA
V: TRBV10-3
J: TRBJ2-2

CDR3: CASGGFYNEQFF
DNA: TGTGCCAGCGGGGGGTTCTACAATGAGCAGTTCTTC
length: 12
D: NA
size: NA
V: TRBV12-3/TRBV12-4
J: TRBJ2-1

CDR3: CSGGHLNTGELFF
DNA: TGCAGCGGGGGACACCTGAACACCGGGGAGCTGTTTTTT
length: 13
D: NA
size: once
V: TRBV29-1
J: TRBJ2-2

CDR3: CASSLIGGETQYF
DNA: TGTGCCAGCAGTTTAATAGGGGGAGAGACCCAGTACTTC
length: 13
D: NA
size: many
V: TRBV12-3/TRBV12-4
J: TRBJ2-5

CDR3: CASSQGTFLTDTQYF
DNA: TGTGCCAGCAGCCAAGGGACATTTTTAACAGATACGCAGTATTTT
length: 15
D: NA
size: few
V: TRBV7-3
J: TRBJ2-3

CDR3: CSATGTQAFF
DNA: TGCAGTGCTACTGGGACACAAGCTTTCTTT
length: 10
D: NA
size: few
V: TRBV20-1
J: TRBJ1-1

CDR3: CATSRARYTGELFF
DNA: TGTGCCACCAGCAGAGCCAGGTACACCGGGGAGCTGTTTTTT
length: 14
D: NA
size: many
V: TRBV15
J: TRBJ2-2

CDR3: CASSEDRGSYNEQFF
DNA: TGTGCCAGCAGTGAAGACAGGGGGTCCTACAATGAGCAGTTCTTC
length: 15
D: TRBD1
size: few
V: TRBV2
J: TRBJ2-1

CDR3: CATQEEETQYF
DNA: TGTGCCACCCAGGAGGAAGAGACCCAGTACTTC
length: 11
D: NA
size: NA
V: TRBV7-6
J: TRBJ2-5

CDR3: CASSEGQAPSFYGYTF
DNA: TGTGCCAGCAGCGAGGGACAGGCCCCAAGCTTCTATGGCTACACCTTC
length: 16
D: TRBD1
size: NA
V: TRBV7-2
J: TRBJ1-2

CDR3: CASSQGGAHGSGANVLTF
DNA: TGCGCCAGCAGCCAAGGGGGGGCTCACGGCTCTGGGGCCAACGTCCTGACTTTC
length: 18
D: NA
size: NA
V: TRBV4-3
J: TRBJ2-6

CDR3: CASSIRVTATDTQYF
DNA: TGTGCCAGCAGTATAAGGGTGACCGCCACAGATACGCAGTATTTT
length: 15
D: NA
size: NA
V: TRBV6-5
J: TRBJ2-3

CDR3: CSVEGVAVVTDTQYF
DNA: TGCAGCGTTGAAGGGGTAGCCGTTGTTACAGATACGCAGTATTTT
length: 15
D: NA
size: few
V: TRBV29-1
J: TRBJ2-3

CDR3: CASSYQTGGLSGYTF
DNA: TGTGCCAGCAGTTACCAGACAGGGGGCTTGAGTGGCTACACCTTC
length: 15
D: TRBD1
size: few
V: TRBV6-5
J: TRBJ1-2

CDR3: CASSPRPVGAWDTQYF
DNA: TGTGCCAGCAGCCCACGCCCGGTGGGGGCCTGGGATACGCAGTATTTT
length: 16
D: NA
size: few
V: TRBV7-9
J: TRBJ2-3

CDR3: CASSLAGVEPQHF
DNA: TGTGCCAGCAGCTTAGCAGGGGTCGAGCCCCAGCATTTT
length: 13
D: NA
size: few
V: TRBV7-2
J: TRBJ1-5

CDR3: CASSYSTTGGELFF
DNA: TGTGCCAGCAGTTACTCGACAACTGGCGGGGAGCTGTTTTTT
length: 14
D: NA
size: few
V: TRBV6-5
J: TRBJ2-2

CDR3: CASSRRGTNTEAFF
DNA: TGTGCAAGCAGTCGGCGGGGAACGAACACTGAAGCTTTCTTT
length: 14
D: NA
size: once
V: TRBV6-2/TRBV6-3
J: TRBJ1-1